This passage covers 25 T cell receptor beta chains from one sample sequenced in a study of blood T cell repertoires in COVID-19. The repertoire was sequenced with immunoSEQ multiplex PCR; TCRdb's copy has only in-frame clones and lacks some. This table holds a few hundred thousand clones, approximately 88% found once. Sequenced input: PBMCs or T cells enriched from blood (not recorded which). The source is a woman in her thirties or forties with acute COVID-19.

This clone was counted once. V is TRBV7-2 and J is TRBJ2-1; unclear D gene. The CDR3 sequence is 15 residues long. Germline values: CDR1 SGHTA, CDR2 FQGNSA. The V end was cut by 1 base, the J end by 5 bases, with 12 bases between. CDR3 sequence: CASSLVADSNNEQFF. The CDR3, as DNA: TGTGCCAGCAGCTTAGTGGCCGACTCTAACAATGAGCAGTTCTTC.

The genes are TRBV7-9 and TRBJ2-1, with no clear D. CDR3 length: 14 amino acids. Trimming removed 5 bases at V and 3 bases at J, with 11 bases between. Germline CDR1 is SEHNR and CDR2 is FQNEAQ (reference sequence). CDR3 nucleotide sequence: TGTGCCAGCAGCCTCCCCGGAGTCTACAATGAGCAGTTCTTC. Translation gives CASSLPGVYNEQFF.

The V and J genes are TRBV21-1 and TRBJ2-1; the tabulated D call, TRBD2, remains unverified against the DNA. TRBV21-1 is a known pseudogene. The CDR3 covers 15 residues. CDR3 sequence (DNA): TGTGCCAGCAGCAAATTTCTAGCGGGAGTTTCTGAGCAGTTCTTC. Protein product: CASSKFLAGVSEQFF.

The chain employs TRBV10-2 and TRBJ1-6; TRBD1 matches at 8 bases. The CDR3 covers 14 residues. Looked up from germline, CDR1 is WSHSY and CDR2 is SAAADI. V lost 7 bases, J lost 4 bases, and 3 bases stayed unmatched. The CDR3 here is CASIQGAYNSPLHF. The CDR3 DNA follows: TGCGCCAGCATCCAGGGGGCGTATAATTCACCCCTCCACTTT.

The V and J genes are TRBV6-4 and TRBJ2-1; D unclear. The V end was cut by 4 bases, the J end by 0 bases, with 16 bases between. The CDR3 has 17 residues. In germline, CDR1 is MRHNA, CDR2 SNTAGT. CDR3 residues: CASSVAPPRSSYNEQFF. CDR3 sequence (DNA): TGTGCCAGCAGTGTCGCCCCACCTAGGAGCTCCTACAATGAGCAGTTCTTC.

This chain links TRBV5-1 with TRBJ1-2; a possible D gene is TRBD1 (5 bases). The CDR3 contains 13 residues. V was pared by 1 base and J by 4 bases, with 8 bases between. From germline, CDR1 is SGHRS and CDR2 YFSETQ. CDR3 DNA: TGCGCCAGCAGCTTGTATGGGGCCTATGGCTACACCTTC. Its translation: CASSLYGAYGYTF.

V is TRBV30 and J is TRBJ1-5; no reliable D call. The CDR3 has 14 residues. V was shortened by 4 bases and J by 3 bases, with 13 bases between the two germline ends. In germline, CDR1 is GTSNPN, CDR2 SVGIG (reference sequence). In DNA, the CDR3 is TGTGCCTGGAACGTAGTCGTTATCAATCAGCCCCAGCATTTT. Its protein product is CAWNVVVINQPQHF.

This chain joins TRBV29-1 and TRBJ1-1, with TRBD1 matching over 8 bases. From germline, CDR1 is SQVTM and CDR2 ANQGSEA. The CDR3 has 17 residues. V lost 7 bases to trimming and J lost 6 bases; unmatched junction nucleotides: 22. The CDR3 loop reads CSARFTSSGGAGAEAFF. As DNA, the CDR3 is TGCAGCGCAAGATTCACTTCGTCAGGGGGCGCGGGGGCTGAAGCTTTCTTT. The entire variable domain, with the rest obtained from reference TRBV29-1 and TRBJ1-1, is as follows: SAVISQKPSRDICQRGTSLTIQCQVDSQVTMMFWYRQQPGQSLTLIATANQGSEATYESGFVIDKFPISRPNLTFSTLTVSNMSPEDSSIYLCSARFTSSGGAGAEAFFGQGTRLTVV.

The CDR3 spells CASSRRTAQPQHF. In DNA form, the CDR3 reads TGTGCCAGCAGTCGTAGAACAGCTCAGCCCCAGCATTTT. The chain links TRBV2 to TRBJ1-5, with unresolved D. This CDR3 comprises 13 residues. CDR1 is SNHLY, CDR2 FYNNEI, per germline. The ends were cut back, 5 bases at V and 6 bases at J, with 11 bases in the middle. Complete variable domain (other parts from reference TRBV2 and TRBJ1-5): EPEVTQTPSHQVTQMGQEVILRCVPISNHLYFYWYRQILGQKVEFLVSFYNNEISEKSEIFDDQFSVERPDGSNFTLKIRSTKLEDSAMYFCASSRRTAQPQHFGDGTRLSIL.

CDR3 loop: CASRQGAFYGELFF. CDR3 sequence (DNA): TGTGCCAGCCGACAGGGGGCGTTTTACGGGGAGCTGTTTTTT. The J gene is TRBJ2-2, the V gene TRBV3-1 (or the pseudogene TRBV3-2), with 10 bases that match TRBD1. V lost 8 bases to trimming and J lost 7 bases; unmatched junction nucleotides: 7. From germline, CDR1 is LGHDT and CDR2 YNNKEL (reference sequence). This CDR3 has 14 amino acids.

This clone was seen just once. The chain couples TRBV2 to TRBJ1-5; TRBD1 matches at 7 bases. This CDR3 spans 15 amino acids. The J segment lost 2 bases and the V segment lost 6 bases, leaving 7 bases of the junction unmatched. The germline V gene encodes CDR1 SNHLY and CDR2 FYNNEI. The CDR3 loop is CASSYRGDGNQPQHF. DNA of the CDR3: TGTGCCAGCAGCTACAGGGGTGACGGCAATCAGCCCCAGCATTTT.

The CDR3 coding sequence is TGTGCCACCAGTGATTTGAGCAGGGGGCTTATCACCGGGGAGCTGTTTTTT. It specifies CATSDLSRGLITGELFF. V gene TRBV24-1 combines with J gene TRBJ2-2; 8 bases fit TRBD1. CDR3 size: 17 residues. V trimming: 0 bases; J trimming: 4 bases; junction bases outside the gene matches: 6. Germline values: CDR1 KGHDR, CDR2 SFDVKD.

Only one count was recorded for this clone. This sequence joins TRBV7-2 and TRBJ1-3, with 9 positions matching TRBD1. There are 16 residues in the CDR3. With 5 bases clipped from V and 4 bases from J, the junction kept 9 bases outside the gene matches. Germline V gene lookup returns CDR1 SGHTA and CDR2 FQGNSA. This chain's CDR3 is CASSTRDRAGGNTIYF. Here the CDR3 DNA reads TGTGCCAGCAGCACCAGGGACAGGGCGGGAGGAAACACCATATATTTT.

This chain joins TRBV5-1 and TRBJ1-4; D unresolved. Deletions cut 5 bases from V and 4 bases from J, with 9 bases between. This CDR3 comprises 13 residues. Germline CDR1 reads SGHRS; CDR2 reads YFSETQ. CDR3 residues: CASRRVDNEKLFF. For the CDR3, the DNA is TGCGCCAGCAGAAGAGTTGATAATGAAAAACTGTTTTTT.

The CDR3: CASSFSRGISYGYTF. CDR3 coding DNA: TGTGCCAGCAGTTTTTCCCGGGGGATCTCCTATGGCTACACCTTC. The J gene is TRBJ1-2, the V gene TRBV27; a weak D match, TRBD1 (5 bases). The V and J ends lost 3 bases and 4 bases respectively, with 15 bases between them. The CDR3 contains 15 residues. The germline V gene has CDR1 MNHEY and CDR2 SMNVEV (reference sequence).

The chain joins TRBV9 to TRBJ1-2; tentatively, D is TRBD1 (5 bases). The CDR3 runs 15 residues. Germline V gene data show CDR1 as SGDLS and CDR2 as YYNGEE. The ends were cut back, 5 bases at V and 2 bases at J, with 16 bases in the middle. This CDR3 is CASSPGGTPNYGYTF. DNA for the CDR3: TGTGCCAGCAGTCCTGGGGGGACCCCGAACTATGGCTACACCTTC.

The CDR3 protein is CASSLGGPGEKEQPQHF. CDR3 DNA: TGTGCCAGCAGCTTGGGGGGCCCAGGGGAGAAGGAGCAGCCCCAGCATTTT. The chain links TRBV5-6 to TRBJ1-5; D may be TRBD1 (6 bases). Trimming took off 0 bases at V and 7 bases at J, with 20 bases between the two ends. The CDR3 runs 17 residues. Germline V gene sequence: CDR1 SGHDT, CDR2 YYEEEE.

The rearrangement uses TRBV7-2 and TRBJ1-1; D uncertain. The CDR3 sequence is 15 residues long. Between the trimmed V and J ends, which lost 0 bases and 4 bases, there was a span of 12 bases. In germline, CDR1 is SGHTA, CDR2 FQGNSA. DNA for the CDR3: TGTGCCAGCAGCTTAGCGGGAGTTCCAATCACTGAAGCTTTCTTT. Its protein is CASSLAGVPITEAFF. Filled out from reference TRBV7-2 and TRBJ1-1, the complete variable domain reads GAGVSQSPSNKVTEKGKDVELRCDPISGHTALYWYRQSLGQGLEFLIYFQGNSAPDKSGLPSDRFSAERTGGSVSTLTIQRTQQEDSAVYLCASSLAGVPITEAFFGQGTRLTVV.

V gene TRBV5-4 combines with J gene TRBJ2-5, with D unresolved. This CDR3 is 14 amino acids long. Germline-derived CDR1 and CDR2 are SGHNT and YYREEE (reference sequence). Trimming cost V 2 bases and J 5 bases, with 13 bases left between them. In nucleotides, the CDR3 is TGTGCCAGCAGCTTAAAGGAGCCAAGGGAGACCCAGTACTTC. Translated, it gives CASSLKEPRETQYF.

This rearrangement joins TRBV7-9 to TRBJ2-2; the D gene is possibly TRBD2 (5 bases). Trimming pared 5 bases from V and 5 bases from J, leaving 15 bases between. This CDR3 spans 15 amino acids. Germline V gene sequence: CDR1 SEHNR, CDR2 FQNEAQ (reference sequence). The CDR3, as DNA: TGTGCCAGCAGCCACGACTTCCCGGGGACCGGGGAGCTGTTTTTT. It codes for CASSHDFPGTGELFF.

The chain has TRBV19 and TRBJ1-3, with 7 bases identical to TRBD1. The V gene's germline CDR1 is LNHDA and CDR2 SQIVND (reference sequence). Trimming cost V 3 bases and J 0 bases; bases outside gene matches: 5. There are 16 residues in the CDR3. This chain's CDR3 is CASSIVRGFSGNTIYF. The CDR3, as DNA: TGTGCCAGTAGTATCGTCAGGGGGTTCTCTGGAAACACCATATATTTT.

This clone was seen only once. The chain joins TRBV10-1 to TRBJ2-1; 7 positions match TRBD2. V was clipped by 2 bases and J by 3 bases; unmatched bases: 7. The germline CDR1 and CDR2 sequences are WNHNN and SYGVQD (reference sequence). The CDR3 has 16 residues. CDR3 in amino acids: CASSEDVSGGYNEQFF. The DNA of the CDR3 is TGCGCCAGCAGTGAGGATGTCTCGGGGGGCTACAATGAGCAGTTCTTC.

The V call is TRBV6-2 or TRBV6-3, the J call TRBJ1-4; D unresolved. V dropped 5 bases and J dropped 10 bases, with 17 bases sitting between them. CDR3 length equals 14 residues. Germline-derived CDR1 and CDR2 are MNHEY and SVGEGT. In DNA, the CDR3 is TGTGCCAGCAGTACCAACAGTCGAGTGGGAAAACTGTTTTTT. It yields the protein CASSTNSRVGKLFF.

Concerning this clone itself: Other nucleotide sequences in the sample specify the same CDR3. V gene TRBV7-2 combines with J gene TRBJ2-3, with TRBD2 identical over 14 bases. V shed 4 bases, J shed 1 base, and the junction held 1 base outside the gene matches. The CDR3 length is 16 residues. Germline V gives CDR1 SGHTA, CDR2 FQGNSA. The CDR3 coding sequence is TGTGCCAGCAGCTCGGGACTAGCGGGAGGCACAGATACGCAGTATTTT. It translates to CASSSGLAGGTDTQYF.

The chain has TRBV30 and TRBJ1-2, with TRBD1 identical over 8 bases. The CDR3 covers 11 residues. The germline V gene has CDR1 GTSNPN and CDR2 SVGIG (reference sequence). J lost 10 bases, V lost 4 bases, and 5 bases had no gene match. In DNA, the CDR3 is TGTGCCTGGACAGGGGGCGCGACCTACACCTTC. As protein: CAWTGGATYTF.